The clone carrying this TCR beta chain was counted at least ten times. This entry comes from a study of T-cell reconstitution after alpha-beta-depleted transplantation in children. Unique molecular identifiers featured in how the TCRbeta library was prepared. TCRdb used MiXCR to reprocess the PCR reads, holding one entry per CDR3 protein. The data contain 25,000 to 30,000 distinct CDR3 sequences, 6.3% of them seen just once; the ten biggest clones take up 7%. The source material was PBMCs, mostly from graft donor cells, sampled 180 days after TCRalphabeta/CD19-depleted stem cell transplant. This clonotype was sampled from a male patient between 10 and 17 years old who had a stem cell transplant for acute myeloid leukemia, so the T cells may come from the graft donor.

CDR3 DNA sequence: TGCAGCGCCTACATCAGGAGCATGAACACTGAAGCTTTCTTT. Translation: CSAYIRSMNTEAFF. J is TRBJ1-1 and V is TRBV29-1, with D unresolved. Germline V gene data show CDR1 as SQVTM and CDR2 as ANQGSEA. CDR3 size: 14 residues. V lost 7 bases and J lost 0, with 15 bases in between.